The sequence of this T cell receptor beta chain was determined in a study of T cells in Graves' hyperthyroidism and ophthalmopathy. Turning to the study itself: Peripheral blood sampling occurred at initial diagnosis, before any treatment. Study-level results: Also found in blood were most expanded thyroid clonotypes above 0.001.

Turning to this clonotype: Its cognate antigen is unknown.

The V and J ends lost 0 bases and 8 bases, in that order; junction bases with no gene match: 8. CDR1 and CDR2 from the germline V gene are SGHTA and FQGTGA. CDR3 length: 16 amino acids. Hyperthyroidism was newly diagnosed in patients aged 18 to 65 (duration under 2 months). The study based diagnoses on clinical symptoms, serum thyroxine and TRAb, thyroid ultrasound and orbital computed tomography. The CDR3 regions of TCR beta were amplified from RNA transcripts. HTBI primers were used for first-round RT-PCR of the TCR CDR3. MiXCR, run by TCRdb on the multiplex PCR reads, gives a single entry per CDR3 protein. The data contain 300,000 to 450,000 distinct CDR3 sequences, 20% to 25% of them singletons.

The TCR originated in a man between 45 and 60 years old with Graves' hyperthyroidism. Sequenced input: blood. This chain joins TRBV7-3 and TRBJ2-3; 10 bases agree with TRBD2. CDR3 in amino acids: CASSLTFTSGMGTQYF. In DNA form, the CDR3 reads TGTGCCAGCAGCTTAACGTTTACTAGCGGGATGGGTACGCAGTATTTT.